This paragraph covers one T cell receptor beta chain sequence. Gene names refer to mouse genes. The read gets to within 1 residue of the CDR3 end, and the germline J gene fills in the rest. Other DNA sequences within the sample encode an identical CDR3. Germline assignment: CDR1 SGHLS and CDR2 HYDKME. The CDR3 loop spans 14 amino acids. V gave up 4 bases and J gave up 3 bases; unmatched junction bases: 2. Produced via immunoSEQ multiplex PCR; TCRdb's table is partial and in-frame only. This table holds about 48,000 clones, less than 75% found once. The data are from a study of tissue T cells after allogeneic stem cell transplantation.

The chain links TRBV12-2 to TRBJ2-1, with 10 bases matching TRBD2. The receptor was derived from a pool of C57BL/6 mice in good health. The specimen was sorted cells pooled from one or two spleens. The part of the CDR3 DNA that was read is TGTGCCAGCTCACGGACTGGGGGCTATGCTGAGCAGTTC. The encoded protein is CASSRTGGYAEQF. The CDR3 reads in full as CASSRTGGYAEQFF.